Below are 27 T cell receptor beta chains sequenced from a single sample in a study of radiotherapy plus CTLA-4 blockade in lung cancer. Sequenced by immunoSEQ multiplex PCR; TCRdb stores in-frame clones only, minus some. The top ten clones hold 2% to 3% of a sample with some 110,000 clones, roughly 84% of them seen once. The sample in question was peripheral blood, obtained from a patient treated with radiotherapy plus ipilimumab. All receptors come from a human donor with non-small cell lung cancer that progressed on radiotherapy plus ipilimumab. Some clones in this sample may be carry-over from other donors' samples.

The chain uses TRBV7-2 and TRBJ2-4; D is uncertain. The CDR3 sequence is 13 residues long. V was shortened by 1 base and J by 9 bases, with 10 bases between the two germline ends. From germline, CDR1 is SGHTA and CDR2 FQGNSA. The CDR3 DNA reads as TGTGCCAGCAGCTTAGTGGGGTTCGGCATTCAGTACTTC. This encodes CASSLVGFGIQYF.

The count of this clone is one. The CDR3 protein is CAWELAGGGETQYF. The CDR3 nucleotides are TGTGCCTGGGAACTAGCGGGGGGAGGGGAGACCCAGTACTTC. The V call is TRBV30, the J call TRBJ2-5; the match to TRBD2 covers 12 bases. The length of the CDR3 is 14 residues. In germline, CDR1 is GTSNPN, CDR2 SVGIG (reference sequence). With 5 bases clipped from V and 5 bases from J, the junction kept 6 bases outside the gene matches.

V gene TRBV7-8 combines with J gene TRBJ2-7, with no clear D. The CDR3 spans 14 residues. V lost 2 bases, J lost 0 bases, and 8 bases lay in between. Germline CDR1 and CDR2: SGHVS and FQNEAQ. CDR3: CASSLIYSSYEQYF. In DNA, the CDR3 is TGTGCCAGCAGCTTAATATACAGCTCCTACGAGCAGTACTTC.

J is TRBJ2-7 and V is TRBV5-1; no firm D call. Trimming stripped 4 bases from V and 3 bases from J, with 11 bases between. The CDR3 spans 13 residues. Per germline, CDR1 SGHRS and CDR2 YFSETQ. The CDR3 region is CASSPSGNYEQYF. In DNA form, the CDR3 reads TGCGCCAGCAGCCCCAGTGGGAACTACGAGCAGTACTTC.

The chain links TRBV5-8 to TRBJ1-5, with D hard to call. V lost 2 bases to trimming and J lost 4 bases, with 16 bases between them. The CDR3 covers 16 residues. Looked up from germline, CDR1 is SGHTS and CDR2 is YDEGEE. DNA for the CDR3: TGTGCCAGCAGCTTCGGGTTGAGGATGAGTAATCAGCCCCAGCATTTT. This codes for CASSFGLRMSNQPQHF.

This rearrangement joins TRBV5-1 to TRBJ2-3; either TRBD1 or TRBD2 may fit D (5 bases each). This CDR3 spans 14 amino acids. Germline assignment: CDR1 SGHRS and CDR2 YFSETQ. The V end lost 6 bases, the J end lost 0 bases, and 11 bases lay between the germline ends. CDR3 nucleotides: TGCGCCAGCATCGGGGCAGCTAGCACAGATACGCAGTATTTT. It yields the protein CASIGAASTDTQYF.

This clone was counted between two and nine times. This chain joins TRBV4-3 and TRBJ1-4, with 7 bases identical to TRBD1. Trimming took 1 base from V and 5 from J; bases not matched to a gene: 13. The CDR3 sequence is 18 residues long. Germline CDR1 reads LGHNA; CDR2 reads YSLEER. Written as DNA, the CDR3 is TGCGCCAGCAGCCAAGCCCGGGGGGCAGGGGGACGGAATGAAAAACTGTTTTTT. Its protein is CASSQARGAGGRNEKLFF.

The rearrangement links TRBV11-2 to TRBJ2-5; 9 bases line up with TRBD2. CDR1 is SGHAT and CDR2 is FQNNGV in the germline V gene. V dropped 5 bases and J dropped 5; count of bases not matched to a gene: 3. The CDR3 covers 13 residues. The CDR3 spells CASSRTSVETQYF. The CDR3 nucleotides are TGTGCCAGCAGCCGGACTAGCGTGGAGACCCAGTACTTC.

This clone appeared once. This chain connects TRBV9 to TRBJ1-6; weak D call: TRBD1 (5 bases). The CDR3 loop spans 15 amino acids. V lost 6 bases and J 6 bases, leaving 16 bases between the germline ends. The germline V gene has CDR1 SGDLS and CDR2 YYNGEE. CDR3 sequence (DNA): TGTGCCAGCACCAAGGGACCCTGGGGTAATTCACCCCTCCACTTT. Translated: CASTKGPWGNSPLHF.

The chain carries TRBV5-1 and TRBJ2-1; a weak D match, TRBD2 (5 bases). V was trimmed by 7 bases and J by 7 bases, leaving 15 bases between them. CDR1 and CDR2 from the germline V gene are SGHRS and YFSETQ. This CDR3 comprises 13 residues. DNA for the CDR3: TGCGCCAGCCAAGAGGGAGATCGGAATGAGCAGTTCTTC. Translation: CASQEGDRNEQFF.

The V gene is TRBV7-9, the J gene TRBJ1-6, with D unclear. Trimming stripped 1 base from V and 5 bases from J, with 9 bases between. The germline V gene encodes CDR1 SEHNR and CDR2 FQNEAQ (reference sequence). This CDR3 region has 15 residues. CDR3 sequence (DNA): TGTGCCAGCAGCTTAGAAATGGGAAATAATTCACCCCTCCACTTT. Amino acids: CASSLEMGNNSPLHF.

This chain joins TRBV5-1 and TRBJ2-5; TRBD1 agrees at 7 bases. In germline, CDR1 is SGHRS, CDR2 YFSETQ. The CDR3 sequence is 14 residues long. With V trimmed by 0 bases and J by 4 bases, 3 bases remained unmatched. CDR3 DNA: TGCGCCAGCAGCTTGGCGGGACAGACAGAGACCCAGTACTTC. Its protein product is CASSLAGQTETQYF.

J is TRBJ1-5 and V is TRBV25-1, with TRBD1 matching 9 bases. The CDR3 is made up of 17 amino acids. Germline loops: CDR1 MGHDK, CDR2 SYGVNS. Trimming cost V 3 bases and J 5 bases; bases outside gene matches: 11. The CDR3 DNA sequence: TGTGCCAGCAGTGACCTCCAATGGGACAGGGTTCATCAGCCCCAGCATTTT. Its protein is CASSDLQWDRVHQPQHF.

Turning to this clone: The sample contains more than one DNA sequence encoding this CDR3. The chain carries TRBV5-4 and TRBJ1-2; D remains ambiguous. The ends were cut back, 1 base at V and 5 bases at J, with 12 bases in the middle. Germline V gives CDR1 SGHNT, CDR2 YYREEE (reference sequence). The CDR3 runs 14 residues. The DNA for the CDR3 is TGTGCCAGCAGCTTGAGGGCAGCTGTATATGGCTACACCTTC. Protein sequence: CASSLRAAVYGYTF.

The V call is TRBV5-1, the J call TRBJ2-5; D is ambiguous. Germline V CDR1 and CDR2: SGHRS, YFSETQ. The germline V and J ends were trimmed by 4 bases and 10 bases, with 17 bases remaining between them. There are 13 residues in the CDR3. The CDR3 nucleotides are TGCGCCAGCAGCCCTCTTGCGGTAAAGATCCAGTACTTC. This codes for CASSPLAVKIQYF. Full variable domain (outside the CDR3, taken from reference TRBV5-1 and TRBJ2-5): KAGVTQTPRYLIKTRGQQVTLSCSPISGHRSVSWYQQTPGQGLQFLFEYFSETQRNKGNFPGRFSGRQFSNSRSEMNVSTLELGDSALYLCASSPLAVKIQYFGPGTRLLVL.

The V and J genes are TRBV9 and TRBJ1-5; a weak D match, TRBD1 (5 bases). Trimming took off 4 bases at V and 7 bases at J, with 9 bases between the two ends. The CDR3 loop spans 12 amino acids. The V gene's germline CDR1 is SGDLS and CDR2 YYNGEE. CDR3 sequence reads: CASSLGEQPQHF. The CDR3 bases are TGTGCCAGCAGCCTGGGGGAACAGCCCCAGCATTTT.

This chain links TRBV9 with TRBJ1-1; 8 bases map to TRBD1. The CDR3 consists of 15 residues. V trimming: 0 bases; J trimming: 1 base; junction bases outside the gene matches: 2. Germline CDR1 is SGDLS and CDR2 is YYNGEE. The CDR3 reads CASSVVQGANTEAFF. As DNA, the CDR3 is TGTGCCAGCAGCGTAGTGCAGGGGGCGAACACTGAAGCTTTCTTT.

J is TRBJ1-1 and V is TRBV28; the D gene is possibly TRBD1 (6 bases). The germline V gene has CDR1 MDHEN and CDR2 SYDVKM. CDR3 length: 17 amino acids. V gave up 5 bases and J gave up 6 bases, with 25 bases separating them. CDR3 sequence reads: CASSHWFSSTGWAEAFF. CDR3 coding DNA: TGTGCCAGCAGTCATTGGTTCTCCTCGACAGGCTGGGCTGAAGCTTTCTTT.

The chain links TRBV19 to TRBJ2-5; TRBD1 aligns across 9 bases. CDR3 length: 16 residues. Germline V lookup: CDR1 LNHDA, CDR2 SQIVND (reference sequence). Losses at the gene ends were 5 bases for V and 1 base for J; bases not matched to a gene: 8. DNA for the CDR3: TGTGCCAGTAGTCCTCGGACAGGGGCGATCCAAGAGACCCAGTACTTC. Amino acids: CASSPRTGAIQETQYF.

The chain uses TRBV19 and TRBJ2-2; 11 bases match TRBD2. Germline V gene lookup returns CDR1 LNHDA and CDR2 SQIVND (reference sequence). There are 18 residues in the CDR3. The trim removed 6 bases at V and 0 bases at J, leaving 9 bases unmatched. The DNA for the CDR3 is TGTGCCAGTAGGGGGGGGACTAGCGGACTGGCGAACACCGGGGAGCTGTTTTTT. Its protein is CASRGGTSGLANTGELFF.

DNA of the CDR3: TGTGCCAGCAGCCCAGGGGGTACTGGGGCCAACGTCCTGACTTTC. Translation: CASSPGGTGANVLTF. This rearrangement joins TRBV28 to TRBJ2-6; 7 nucleotides align to TRBD1. The J segment lost 2 bases and the V segment lost 6 bases, leaving 4 bases of the junction unmatched. The CDR3 spans 15 residues. Germline assignment: CDR1 MDHEN and CDR2 SYDVKM.

The chain recombines TRBV6-5 with TRBJ1-2; D unclear. CDR1 and CDR2 (germline): MNHEY, SVGAGI. CDR3 length: 15 amino acids. Between the trimmed V and J ends, which lost 2 bases and 0 bases, there was a span of 10 bases. The CDR3 DNA reads as TGTGCCAGCAGTTACCGACAAAGGACTAACTATGGCTACACCTTC. This gives the protein CASSYRQRTNYGYTF.

Regarding this clone: The same CDR3 arises from other DNA sequences in this sample as well. V gene TRBV6-1 combines with J gene TRBJ1-2; the D is unclear. V was clipped by 7 bases and J by 4 bases, with 16 bases between them. The CDR3 is 14 residues long. Germline CDR1 reads MNHNS; CDR2 reads SASEGT. The CDR3 nucleotides read TGTGCCAGCACCGTAAGCACAGCCATCTATGGCTACACCTTC. Amino acid sequence: CASTVSTAIYGYTF.

This chain uses TRBV11-2 with TRBJ2-3; D may be TRBD2 (6 bases). Germline CDR1 SGHAT, CDR2 FQNNGV. This CDR3 spans 15 amino acids. With 5 bases removed from V and 2 bases from J, the gap between germline ends came to 14 bases. CDR3 DNA sequence: TGTGCCAGCAGCCGGACGGGGGAAACCACAGATACGCAGTATTTT. Translating it yields CASSRTGETTDTQYF.

CDR3 residues: CASSYSVTGVYGYTF. In DNA form, the CDR3 reads TGTGCCAGCAGTTACTCCGTCACAGGTGTCTATGGCTACACCTTC. This chain joins TRBV6-5 and TRBJ1-2, with a tentative D call TRBD1 (5 bases). Germline assignment: CDR1 MNHEY and CDR2 SVGAGI. CDR3 size: 15 residues. V shed 0 bases and J shed 4 bases, with 12 bases lying between them.

J is TRBJ1-2 and V is TRBV2; 7 nucleotides line up with TRBD1. Losses at the gene ends were 5 bases for V and 6 bases for J; bases not matched to a gene: 15. The V gene's germline CDR1 is SNHLY and CDR2 FYNNEI. The CDR3 length is 16 residues. Written as DNA, the CDR3 is TGTGCCAGCAGTAGTGGAGTTGTTAGGGGGCTAGATGGCTACACCTTC. Protein product: CASSSGVVRGLDGYTF.

J is TRBJ2-4 and V is TRBV5-1; D is ambiguous. CDR3 size: 15 residues. Germline CDR1 reads SGHRS; CDR2 reads YFSETQ. V was shortened by 1 base and J by 0 bases, with 8 bases between the two germline ends. CDR3 coding DNA: TGCGCCAGCAGCTTGCCTGGGATAGCCAAAAACATTCAGTACTTC. It specifies CASSLPGIAKNIQYF.